The present T cell receptor beta chain was sequenced within a study of PD-1 blockade in classical Hodgkin lymphoma. Study conclusions and caveats: TCR diversity at baseline was reported to be reduced in newly diagnosed patients relative to healthy donors.

V gave up 5 bases and J gave up 4 bases, with 18 bases separating them. This CDR3 comprises 16 residues. Germline CDR1 is SGHAT and CDR2 is FQNNGV. A note on this clone: Its matching antigen is unknown.

Patients all relapsed after autologous stem cell transplantation, and there was variation in brentuximab vedotin exposure. Measured with immunoSEQ multiplex PCR; TCRdb has only the in-frame clones, and not every one. The table lists roughly 14,000 clones, approximately 77% of them singletons, with roughly a quarter in the top ten. J is TRBJ1-3 and V is TRBV11-2; D is undetermined. The origin of this receptor is a human donor with classical Hodgkin lymphoma. This material consisted of peripheral blood mononuclear cells (PBMCs), taken at baseline. DNA for the CDR3: TGTGCCAGCAGCCGCCTGGGTCGGGCGACGGGAAACACCATATATTTT. Translation: CASSRLGRATGNTIYF.